These T cell receptor beta chains were read from a single sample in a study of shared clonotypes between healthy human individuals. The method was immunoSEQ multiplex PCR; TCRdb's version includes in-frame clones alone and lacks a portion of them. The sample lists roughly 2.2 million clones; approximately 93% were seen once. Sequencing input: naive CD4+ T cells from PBMCs. The receptors stem from a man between 18 and 35 years old in good health. Some clones in this sample may be carry-over from other donors' samples. Both conserved end residues are part of each CDR3. The D gene is left open where the match is weak. Expanded clones are given a class, and other clones once, few, many or no size at all.

CDR3nt: TGTGCCAGCAGTGTGGGACAATTAGCCAAAAACATTCAGTACTTC
CDR3aa: CASSVGQLAKNIQYF
d_gene: NA
abundance: NA
v_gene: TRBV6-1
j_gene: TRBJ2-4

CDR3nt: TGTGCCATCAGCGACTTGCAGGGGGTCACTGAAGCTTTCTTT
CDR3aa: CAISDLQGVTEAFF
d_gene: TRBD1
abundance: NA
v_gene: TRBV10-3
j_gene: TRBJ1-1

CDR3nt: TGCGCCAGCAGCTTGACCTCCAGGGGGACTGAAGCTTTCTTT
CDR3aa: CASSLTSRGTEAFF
d_gene: TRBD1
abundance: NA
v_gene: TRBV5-1
j_gene: TRBJ1-1

CDR3nt: TGCGCCAGCAGCTTGGGGGGGCCCTACGAGCAGTACTTC
CDR3aa: CASSLGGPYEQYF
d_gene: NA
abundance: NA
v_gene: TRBV5-1
j_gene: TRBJ2-7

CDR3nt: TGTGCCAGCAGTTACTCTCCGGGGGGCTCCGGAAACACCATATATTTT
CDR3aa: CASSYSPGGSGNTIYF
d_gene: NA
abundance: NA
v_gene: TRBV6-5
j_gene: TRBJ1-3

CDR3nt: TGCGCCAGCAGTTCCGGGACAGGGCGCCATGGGCCCCAGCATTTT
CDR3aa: CASSSGTGRHGPQHF
d_gene: TRBD1
abundance: NA
v_gene: TRBV5-1
j_gene: TRBJ1-5

CDR3nt: TGTGCCAGCAGCTTTGGTTTTTGGACAGGAGAAAATGAGCAGTTCTTC
CDR3aa: CASSFGFWTGENEQFF
d_gene: TRBD1
abundance: NA
v_gene: TRBV5-6
j_gene: TRBJ2-1

CDR3nt: TGTGCCAGCAGACCGGGGATGGTGGAGACCCAGTACTTC
CDR3aa: CASRPGMVETQYF
d_gene: NA
abundance: NA
v_gene: TRBV7-2
j_gene: TRBJ2-5

CDR3nt: TGCGCCAGCAGCCGCTCGGGGACGGTGAACACTGAAGCTTTCTTT
CDR3aa: CASSRSGTVNTEAFF
d_gene: NA
abundance: NA
v_gene: TRBV4-3
j_gene: TRBJ1-1

CDR3nt: TGTGCCAGCAGTTTATTCGTCGTTCCGGGACGGAAGAACACTGAAGCTTTCTTT
CDR3aa: CASSLFVVPGRKNTEAFF
d_gene: NA
abundance: NA
v_gene: TRBV27
j_gene: TRBJ1-1

CDR3nt: TGCGCCAGCAGCTGGGGTGGGGGCGAAAACACTGAAGCTTTCTTT
CDR3aa: CASSWGGGENTEAFF
d_gene: NA
abundance: NA
v_gene: TRBV5-1
j_gene: TRBJ1-1

CDR3nt: TGTGCCAGCAGCTTTAGCCAATACAATGAGCAGTTCTTC
CDR3aa: CASSFSQYNEQFF
d_gene: NA
abundance: NA
v_gene: TRBV11-3
j_gene: TRBJ2-1

CDR3nt: TGTGCCAGCAGCTCAGCCCCCGGGACCGCGAACACCGGGGAGCTGTTTTTT
CDR3aa: CASSSAPGTANTGELFF
d_gene: NA
abundance: NA
v_gene: TRBV7-9
j_gene: TRBJ2-2

CDR3nt: TGTGCCAGCAGCCCTGACACCGGGACTAGCGTCTACGAGCAGTACTTC
CDR3aa: CASSPDTGTSVYEQYF
d_gene: TRBD2
abundance: NA
v_gene: TRBV5-4
j_gene: TRBJ2-7

CDR3nt: TGTGCCAGCAGTCCCAGAGGGCTCTCCTCCTACGAGCAGTACTTC
CDR3aa: CASSPRGLSSYEQYF
d_gene: NA
abundance: NA
v_gene: TRBV28
j_gene: TRBJ2-7

CDR3nt: TGTGCCTGGAGTGTAAGCGGACTCGCGGGGGACAATGAGCAGTTCTTC
CDR3aa: CAWSVSGLAGDNEQFF
d_gene: TRBD2
abundance: NA
v_gene: TRBV30
j_gene: TRBJ2-1

CDR3nt: TGTGCCAGCAGTTACTCGGCAATACACCGGGGAGCTGTTTTT
CDR3aa: CASSYSAIHRGAVF
d_gene: NA
abundance: NA
v_gene: TRBV6-5
j_gene: TRBJ2-2

CDR3nt: TGCGCCAGCAGCCCCGGGACTAGCGGGAGCGAGCAGTACTTC
CDR3aa: CASSPGTSGSEQYF
d_gene: TRBD2
abundance: NA
v_gene: TRBV5-1
j_gene: TRBJ2-7

CDR3nt: TGTGCCAGCAGCCGACTCGCCTACGAGCAGTACTTC
CDR3aa: CASSRLAYEQYF
d_gene: NA
abundance: NA
v_gene: TRBV2
j_gene: TRBJ2-7

CDR3nt: TGTGCCAGCGGCTGGCAGCCCCAGCATTTT
CDR3aa: CASGWQPQHF
d_gene: NA
abundance: NA
v_gene: TRBV5-8
j_gene: TRBJ1-5

CDR3nt: TGTGCCTGGAGTGGAACAGGGAATCAGCCCCAGCATTTT
CDR3aa: CAWSGTGNQPQHF
d_gene: NA
abundance: NA
v_gene: TRBV30
j_gene: TRBJ1-5

CDR3nt: TGTGCCAGCGGGACAGGGGTGTTCACCGGGGAGCTGTTTTTT
CDR3aa: CASGTGVFTGELFF
d_gene: NA
abundance: NA
v_gene: TRBV21-1
j_gene: TRBJ2-2

CDR3nt: TGTGCCAGCAGCTTAACAAGCAGTCGGCTAGCCCTGGCCGAGCAGTACTTC
CDR3aa: CASSLTSSRLALAEQYF
d_gene: NA
abundance: NA
v_gene: TRBV7-3
j_gene: TRBJ2-7

CDR3nt: TGTGCCAGCAGTTTATTTGGTCAGGGCCCAAATAATTCACCCCTCCACTTT
CDR3aa: CASSLFGQGPNNSPLHF
d_gene: NA
abundance: NA
v_gene: TRBV27
j_gene: TRBJ1-6

CDR3nt: TGTGCCAGCAGCTTAGTAACGGGGGATACGCAGTATTTT
CDR3aa: CASSLVTGDTQYF
d_gene: NA
abundance: NA
v_gene: TRBV7-9
j_gene: TRBJ2-3

CDR3nt: TGTGCCAGCTCACGCCGACTAGCGGGAGAATCTCCCCACGAGCAGTACTTC
CDR3aa: CASSRRLAGESPHEQYF
d_gene: TRBD2
abundance: NA
v_gene: TRBV18
j_gene: TRBJ2-7

CDR3nt: TGCGCCAGCAGCTTCGGACAGCCCAACTATGGCTACACCTTC
CDR3aa: CASSFGQPNYGYTF
d_gene: NA
abundance: NA
v_gene: TRBV5-1
j_gene: TRBJ1-2

CDR3nt: TGTGCCACCAGCAGATACAGGGAAGTGGGTGAAAAACTGTTTTTT
CDR3aa: CATSRYREVGEKLFF
d_gene: NA
abundance: NA
v_gene: TRBV15
j_gene: TRBJ1-4

CDR3nt: TGTGCCAGTAGTATGCAGGGTTCCTACGAGCAGTACTTC
CDR3aa: CASSMQGSYEQYF
d_gene: NA
abundance: NA
v_gene: TRBV19
j_gene: TRBJ2-7

CDR3nt: TGCGCCAGCAGCCAAGTCTTTGGGGGAGGGAACACCGGGGAGCTGTTTTTT
CDR3aa: CASSQVFGGGNTGELFF
d_gene: NA
abundance: NA
v_gene: TRBV4-1
j_gene: TRBJ2-2

CDR3nt: TGTGCCAGCAGTCAGGGGCCGAACACTGAAGCTTTCTTT
CDR3aa: CASSQGPNTEAFF
d_gene: NA
abundance: few
v_gene: TRBV6-1
j_gene: TRBJ1-1

CDR3nt: TGTGCCAGCTCACCAACGTACGCGGGACAGGCGGCCGGGGAGCTGTTTTTT
CDR3aa: CASSPTYAGQAAGELFF
d_gene: TRBD1
abundance: NA
v_gene: TRBV18
j_gene: TRBJ2-2

CDR3nt: TGTGCCAGCAGTTTAAGGTGGGAGTCTACCGAGCAGTACTTC
CDR3aa: CASSLRWESTEQYF
d_gene: NA
abundance: NA
v_gene: TRBV27
j_gene: TRBJ2-7

CDR3nt: TGCGCCAGCGGACCCCGCGGGGGAGTTGGGAACACCGGGGAGCTGTTTTTT
CDR3aa: CASGPRGGVGNTGELFF
d_gene: TRBD2
abundance: NA
v_gene: TRBV5-1
j_gene: TRBJ2-2

CDR3nt: TGTGCCAGCAGCCCCCTGCGAAGGAACACTGAAGCTTTCTTT
CDR3aa: CASSPLRRNTEAFF
d_gene: NA
abundance: NA
v_gene: TRBV13
j_gene: TRBJ1-1

CDR3nt: TGTGCCTCACACGGGGGGCAAAGCTCCTACGAGCAGTACTTC
CDR3aa: CASHGGQSSYEQYF
d_gene: NA
abundance: NA
v_gene: TRBV30
j_gene: TRBJ2-7

CDR3nt: TGCGCCAGCAGCTTGGCCACAGGGAGTCACTATGGCTACACCTTC
CDR3aa: CASSLATGSHYGYTF
d_gene: NA
abundance: NA
v_gene: TRBV5-1
j_gene: TRBJ1-2

CDR3nt: TGTGCCAGCAGTGCGTCAGCTAACTATGGCTACACCTTC
CDR3aa: CASSASANYGYTF
d_gene: NA
abundance: NA
v_gene: TRBV2
j_gene: TRBJ1-2

CDR3nt: TGTGCCAGCAGTTTGATCCTAGCGGGAGTTGCCAAAAACATTCAGTACTTC
CDR3aa: CASSLILAGVAKNIQYF
d_gene: TRBD2
abundance: NA
v_gene: TRBV28
j_gene: TRBJ2-4

CDR3nt: TGTGCCAGCAGCTTAGCGATCACAGATACGCAGTATTTT
CDR3aa: CASSLAITDTQYF
d_gene: NA
abundance: NA
v_gene: TRBV7-3
j_gene: TRBJ2-3

CDR3nt: TGTGCCAGCAGCTTAGGTTCGGGCTACACCTTC
CDR3aa: CASSLGSGYTF
d_gene: NA
abundance: NA
v_gene: TRBV7-2
j_gene: TRBJ1-2

CDR3nt: TGTGCCAGCAGCTCCAGGCCCGGCCTGCGGGGCGGGAATACGCAGTATTTT
CDR3aa: CASSSRPGLRGGNTQYF
d_gene: NA
abundance: NA
v_gene: TRBV5-4
j_gene: TRBJ2-3

CDR3nt: TGTGCCAGCAGTTTAGAGACTGGGGGTTACGAGCAGTACTTC
CDR3aa: CASSLETGGYEQYF
d_gene: NA
abundance: NA
v_gene: TRBV27
j_gene: TRBJ2-7

CDR3nt: TGTGCCTGGAGTGAATTGGTGAACACTGAAGCTTTCTTT
CDR3aa: CAWSELVNTEAFF
d_gene: NA
abundance: NA
v_gene: TRBV30
j_gene: TRBJ1-1

CDR3nt: TGTGCCAGCAGCCCCCGGCGTAGCTCTGGAAACACCATATATTTT
CDR3aa: CASSPRRSSGNTIYF
d_gene: NA
abundance: NA
v_gene: TRBV14
j_gene: TRBJ1-3